The next 17 T cell receptor beta chains were all read from a single sample in a study of blood T cell repertoires in COVID-19. Some clones are missing from TCRdb's copy, which holds only in-frame ones; the method was immunoSEQ multiplex PCR. The data hold some 100,000 clones, with approximately 92% observed a single time. The sample consisted of peripheral blood. All receptors derive from a woman aged 60 to 75 with active COVID-19.

The chain has TRBV5-4 and TRBJ2-1; TRBD2 agrees at 11 bases. Germline values: CDR1 SGHNT, CDR2 YYREEE (reference sequence). After removal of 4 bases from V and 3 bases from J, the junction contained 6 bases not matched to a gene. This CDR3 spans 16 amino acids. CDR3 amino acids: CASSLPGTSGYNEQFF. CDR3 in DNA: TGTGCCAGCAGCCTCCCCGGGACTAGCGGCTACAATGAGCAGTTCTTC.

This clone has only a few counts. The chain has TRBV19 and TRBJ2-5; 7 positions match TRBD2. CDR1 LNHDA and CDR2 SQIVND come from the germline V gene (reference sequence). This CDR3 spans 15 amino acids. The ends lost 0 bases at V and 5 bases at J; junction bases unmatched: 6. CDR3 in amino acids: CASSIDRGEWETQYF. CDR3 nucleotide sequence: TGTGCCAGTAGTATAGACCGGGGGGAATGGGAGACCCAGTACTTC.

The chain links TRBV24-1 to TRBJ2-1, with 9 bases that match TRBD1. With V trimmed by 3 bases and J by 7 bases, 9 bases remained unmatched. The CDR3 extends over 16 amino acids. Germline CDR1 is KGHDR and CDR2 is SFDVKD. This CDR3 is CATSDTTGTGINEQFF. The CDR3 DNA reads as TGTGCCACCAGTGATACCACCGGGACAGGGATAAATGAGCAGTTCTTC.

The rearrangement uses TRBV27 and TRBJ2-3; 10 nucleotides line up with TRBD2. Germline loops: CDR1 MNHEY, CDR2 SMNVEV (reference sequence). Trimming took 7 bases from V and 1 from J; bases not matched to a gene: 17. The CDR3 has 19 residues. The CDR3 loop reads CASIARSGRPSRGTDTQYF. As DNA, the CDR3 is TGTGCCAGCATTGCCCGTAGCGGGAGGCCATCGCGGGGCACAGATACGCAGTATTTT.

V is TRBV12-5 and J is TRBJ2-1; a possible D gene is TRBD2 (6 bases). Germline V gene lookup returns CDR1 LGHNT and CDR2 FRNRAP. V gave up 7 bases and J gave up 0 bases, with 10 bases separating them. The CDR3 is 14 amino acids. CDR3 loop: CASALGGSYNEQFF. CDR3 nucleotides: TGTGCTAGTGCCCTGGGGGGCTCCTACAATGAGCAGTTCTTC.

DNA for the CDR3: TGTGCCAGCAGTGAATTAGGGGACAGCTATTCACCCCTCCACTTT. This encodes CASSELGDSYSPLHF. This rearrangement joins TRBV2 to TRBJ1-6; 7 bases fit TRBD1. V was clipped by 2 bases and J by 8 bases; unmatched bases: 6. The CDR3 sequence is 15 residues long. From germline, CDR1 is SNHLY and CDR2 FYNNEI.

This chain links TRBV5-1 with TRBJ2-5; 10 positions agree with TRBD2. Looked up from germline, CDR1 is SGHRS and CDR2 is YFSETQ. Trimming at V came to 2 bases and at J to 1 base, leaving 11 bases not matched to a gene. The CDR3 runs to 18 residues. For the CDR3, the DNA is TGCGCCAGCAGCTTAGGGGAGTTAGCGGGGGGACTCCAAGAGACCCAGTACTTC. This gives the protein CASSLGELAGGLQETQYF.

The chain uses TRBV7-8 and TRBJ1-1; 12 positions match TRBD1. The V gene end was trimmed by 2 bases and the J gene end by 6 bases; junction bases not matched to a gene: 4. CDR1 and CDR2 (germline): SGHVS, FQNEAQ. The length of the CDR3 is 15 residues. CDR3 sequence reads: CASSLPGQGASEAFF. DNA of the CDR3: TGTGCCAGCAGCTTACCGGGACAGGGGGCTTCTGAAGCTTTCTTT.

The chain couples TRBV3-1 (or the pseudogene TRBV3-2) to TRBJ2-7; 12 positions agree with TRBD2. The CDR3 is 15 residues long. Per the germline V gene, CDR1 is LGHDT and CDR2 is YNNKEL (reference sequence). Trimming removed 1 base from V and 3 bases from J; junction bases left unmatched: 1. The CDR3 coding sequence is TGTGCCAGCAGCCAAGGGACTAGCGGGATCTACGAGCAGTACTTC. Translating it yields CASSQGTSGIYEQYF.

This clone appeared a single time. This chain joins TRBV6-5 and TRBJ1-4; no reliable D call. CDR1 and CDR2 from the germline V gene are MNHEY and SVGAGI. CDR3 length: 14 residues. V was cut by 7 bases and J by 3 bases, with 12 bases left in between. The CDR3 DNA follows: TGTGCCAGCACCGGTAGGAGGGCTAATGAAAAACTGTTTTTT. This translates into CASTGRRANEKLFF.

The V call is TRBV28, the J call TRBJ2-3; tentative D call: TRBD1 (6 bases). Trimming cost V 1 base and J 1 base, with 12 bases left between them. In germline, CDR1 is MDHEN, CDR2 SYDVKM. The CDR3 has 16 amino acids. The chain's CDR3 is CASSLLGASGTDTQYF. For the CDR3, the DNA is TGTGCCAGCAGTTTATTGGGGGCATCGGGCACAGATACGCAGTATTTT. The variable domain in full, with the rest retrieved from reference TRBV28 and TRBJ2-3, is DVKVTQSSRYLVKRTGEKVFLECVQDMDHENMFWYRQDPGLGLRLIYFSYDVKMKEKGDIPEGYSVSREKKERFSLILESASTNQTSMYLCASSLLGASGTDTQYFGPGTRLTVL.

The sample holds a few counts of this clone. The chain has TRBV29-1 and TRBJ2-5; TRBD2 is a possible D gene (5 bases). Germline CDR1 is SQVTM and CDR2 is ANQGSEA. The CDR3 runs 12 residues. Between the trimmed V and J ends, which lost 5 bases and 5 bases, there was a span of 12 bases. The CDR3 region is CSVPRGEETQYF. CDR3 bases: TGCAGCGTTCCCCGGGGTGAGGAGACCCAGTACTTC.

This chain joins TRBV2 and TRBJ1-1; TRBD1 agrees at 8 bases. V lost 6 bases, J lost 2 bases, and 11 bases stayed unmatched. The CDR3 is made up of 16 amino acids. Per germline, CDR1 SNHLY and CDR2 FYNNEI. The CDR3, as DNA: TGTGCCAGCAGGACACAGGGGGTAAATGAAAACACTGAAGCTTTCTTT. As protein: CASRTQGVNENTEAFF. Full variable domain (rest looked up from reference TRBV2 and TRBJ1-1): EPEVTQTPSHQVTQMGQEVILRCVPISNHLYFYWYRQILGQKVEFLVSFYNNEISEKSEIFDDQFSVERPDGSNFTLKIRSTKLEDSAMYFCASRTQGVNENTEAFFGQGTRLTVV.

V and J are TRBV28 and TRBJ2-7; 8 positions match TRBD1. CDR3 length equals 15 residues. The V segment lost 6 bases and the J segment 0 bases; nucleotides outside the gene matches: 7. Germline V gene lookup returns CDR1 MDHEN and CDR2 SYDVKM. The CDR3 is CASSLRDRPSYEQYF. CDR3 DNA: TGTGCCAGCAGCCTCCGGGACAGGCCCTCCTACGAGCAGTACTTC.

In its sample, this clone was seen once. The V gene is TRBV5-1, the J gene TRBJ2-3; TRBD2 agrees at 10 bases. The CDR3 length is 16 residues. CDR1 and CDR2 from the germline V gene are SGHRS and YFSETQ. J was trimmed by 1 base and V by 0 bases; bases with no gene match: 2. In nucleotides, the CDR3 is TGCGCCAGCAGCTTGGATCTAGCGGGGGGCACAGATACGCAGTATTTT. This codes for CASSLDLAGGTDTQYF.

The CDR3 is CASSVGVADTQYF. CDR3 nucleotides: TGTGCCAGTAGTGTCGGGGTTGCAGATACGCAGTATTTT. The chain uses TRBV19 and TRBJ2-3; a weak D match, TRBD2 (5 bases). The CDR3 covers 13 residues. From germline, CDR1 is LNHDA and CDR2 SQIVND (reference sequence). With 5 bases removed from V and 4 bases from J, the gap between germline ends came to 10 bases.

The V and J genes are TRBV24-1 and TRBJ2-1, with 8 bases matching TRBD2. The CDR3 loop spans 17 amino acids. Looked up from germline, CDR1 is KGHDR and CDR2 is SFDVKD. The junction had 8 bases not matched to a gene; V was cut back by 1 base and J by 4 bases. CDR3 bases: TGTGCCACCAGTGATTTTAAGGCGGGAGGCAGATACAATGAGCAGTTCTTC. Its translation is CATSDFKAGGRYNEQFF.